A selection of T cell receptor beta chains follows, all from one sample in a study of shared clonotypes between healthy human individuals. Assay: immunoSEQ multiplex PCR; the TCRdb copy retains only in-frame clones and omits some. The top ten hold approximately 1.2% of the sample, which has roughly 2 million clones, about 95% seen once. Sequenced: naive CD8+ T cells sorted from blood. All receptors derive from a man aged 18 to 30 in good health. Each CDR3 is given with its conserved first and last residue. The D gene is left open where the match is weak. The size entry is marked missing in some rows and otherwise reads once, few, many or a size class.

cdr3_nt cdr3_aa j_call v_call clone_size d_call
TGTGCCAGCAGTGGGTTACTAGAAAGGTCCTACGAGCAGTACTTC CASSGLLERSYEQYF TRBJ2-7 TRBV28 - -
TGTGCCAGCAGTTTAAGAGGGATCTCCTACAATGAGCAGTTCTTC CASSLRGISYNEQFF TRBJ2-1 TRBV27 - -
TGTGCCAGCAGTTACGTGGGGGAATTGCAAGAGACCCAGTACTTC CASSYVGELQETQYF TRBJ2-5 TRBV6-5 - -
TGTGCCAGCAGCTTCGACTATCAGTTCGGTCAGGAGCAGTACTTC CASSFDYQFGQEQYF TRBJ2-7 TRBV9 - -
TGTGCCAGCAGCGCCACCGGGACTAGCGGATCGGGCGAGCAGTACTTC CASSATGTSGSGEQYF TRBJ2-7 TRBV9 - TRBD2
TGTGCCTGGAATTGGGCCGGGGAGCTGTTTTTT CAWNWAGELFF TRBJ2-2 TRBV30 - -
TGTGCCAGCAGCTTAGTTCCGGGGGAAGGTGGCTACACCTTC CASSLVPGEGGYTF TRBJ1-2 TRBV7-9 - -
TGTGCCAGCAGTGGGAGATGGGAGGACTCCTACGAGCAGTACTTC CASSGRWEDSYEQYF TRBJ2-7 TRBV2 - -
TGTGCCAGCAGCGTAGCTGGTCAGCAAGAGACCCAGTACTTC CASSVAGQQETQYF TRBJ2-5 TRBV9 - -
TGTGCCAGCAGCATATCGGCGCAAGAGCAGTACTTC CASSISAQEQYF TRBJ2-7 TRBV11-2 - -
TGTGCCAGCAGCTACGGGACAGGGAGGAACGAGCAGTACTTC CASSYGTGRNEQYF TRBJ2-7 TRBV9 - TRBD1
TGCGCCAGCAGATGGACAGTGAACACTGAAGCTTTCTTT CASRWTVNTEAFF TRBJ1-1 TRBV4-3 - -
TGTGCCAGCAGCTTGATTTCGCAGGGTCCCTATGGCTACACCTTC CASSLISQGPYGYTF TRBJ1-2 TRBV5-4 - -
TGCAGCGTAGGACAGAGCTCCTACAATGAGCAGTTCTTC CSVGQSSYNEQFF TRBJ2-1 TRBV29-1 - -
TGTGCCACCAGCATGACAGGGATTCAGCCCCAGCATTTT CATSMTGIQPQHF TRBJ1-5 TRBV15 - TRBD1
TGTGCCAGCAGCTTCGGCGGGGGACTAGGAAGCTCCTACGAGCAGTACTTC CASSFGGGLGSSYEQYF TRBJ2-7 TRBV7-9 - TRBD2
TGTGCCAGCAGCCCGCTCCAGGGGGTGAACACTGAAGCTTTCTTT CASSPLQGVNTEAFF TRBJ1-1 TRBV7-2 - TRBD1
TGTGCCAGCAGTTGGGCGGGAGGGGTGAGGAATGAGCAGTTCTTC CASSWAGGVRNEQFF TRBJ2-1 TRBV27 - TRBD2
TGTGCCAGCAGCTTAGTGGGGGGCGCAGTCCTTAACACCGGGGAGCTGTTTTTT CASSLVGGAVLNTGELFF TRBJ2-2 TRBV7-9 - -
TGTGCCAGCACCCTAGGGCTAGCGGGAGCAGATACGCAGTATTTT CASTLGLAGADTQYF TRBJ2-3 TRBV7-9 - TRBD2
TGTGCCAGCGGGGGCGGGCAAAGGACAGGCGGTGACGGGGAGCTGTTTTTT CASGGGQRTGGDGELFF TRBJ2-2 TRBV27 - TRBD1
TGCAGCGTTGAACCAGCGTCCGGACAGGGCTACGAGCAGTACTTC CSVEPASGQGYEQYF TRBJ2-7 TRBV29-1 - TRBD1
TGCAGCGCTTTGGCGGACAATGAGCAGTTCTTC CSALADNEQFF TRBJ2-1 TRBV29-1 - -
TGTGCCTGGACGGTCAGGGGGTCAGATACGCAGTATTTT CAWTVRGSDTQYF TRBJ2-3 TRBV30 - TRBD1
TGCGCCAGCAGCCAACAAACGTCGGGGGCCGGCACCGGGGAGCTGTTTTTT CASSQQTSGAGTGELFF TRBJ2-2 TRBV4-1 - -
TGTGCCTGGACCACGGACGTCGTGATGACCCAGTACTTC CAWTTDVVMTQYF TRBJ2-5 TRBV30 - -
TGTGCCAGCAGCTTAGTGACAGGGGACTCCTACGAGCAGTACTTC CASSLVTGDSYEQYF TRBJ2-7 TRBV11-2 - TRBD1
TGTGCCAGCTCACCTTGGACCGCGGCGCCTGGAAACACCATATATTTT CASSPWTAAPGNTIYF TRBJ1-3 TRBV18 - -
TGTGCCAGCAGTTTATTGGGTGGTGAAAAACTGTTTTTT CASSLLGGEKLFF TRBJ1-4 TRBV27 - -
TGTGCCAGCAGTCCAGCGGGATCAGTCTACGAGCAGTACTTC CASSPAGSVYEQYF TRBJ2-7 TRBV2 - TRBD2
TGTGCCACCAGCTCAGGGTACAACACTGAAGCTTTCTTT CATSSGYNTEAFF TRBJ1-1 TRBV15 - -
TGTGCCAGCAGTGAATCTTCTTCAGGGTCCTACGAGCAGTACTTC CASSESSSGSYEQYF TRBJ2-7 TRBV2 - -
TGTGCCAGCAGTTACTCGGGCGGGAGGGTTGGCTACGAGCAGTACTTC CASSYSGGRVGYEQYF TRBJ2-7 TRBV6-5 - TRBD2
TGTGCCAGCAGCTCCTCTAGCGGGGGGGCCCACGAGCAGTACTTC CASSSSSGGAHEQYF TRBJ2-7 TRBV5-6 - TRBD2
TGTGCCAGCAGCTTTTCAACAGTTGAGACCCAGTACTTC CASSFSTVETQYF TRBJ2-5 TRBV7-9 - -
TGTGCCAGCACCCCACCCCGGGACTTCTCCTACGAGCAGTACTTC CASTPPRDFSYEQYF TRBJ2-7 TRBV6-1 - -
TGTGCCAGCAGTGGGACAGTCGGTGGGCCTGAAGCTTTCTTT CASSGTVGGPEAFF TRBJ1-1 TRBV7-9 - TRBD1
TGTGCCAGCAGCGCCACATTGGGAGGGGAGCTGTTTTTT CASSATLGGELFF TRBJ2-2 TRBV11-2 - -
TGTGCCATCAGTGGTACAGGGACTCAGCCCCAGCATTTT CAISGTGTQPQHF TRBJ1-5 TRBV10-3 - -
TGCGCCAGCAGCTCCGGCCTAGACAGGGTGGGGGAAAAACTGTTTTTT CASSSGLDRVGEKLFF TRBJ1-4 TRBV5-1 - TRBD1
TGTGCTAGCAGCTTTGGACAGGGTTGGAATGAGCAGTTCTTC CASSFGQGWNEQFF TRBJ2-1 TRBV7-7 - TRBD1
TGTGCCTGGAGTGGTAACACCGAAGAGACCCAGTACTTC CAWSGNTEETQYF TRBJ2-5 TRBV30 - -
TGTGCCAGTAAGCAGCGGAGCACAGATACGCAGTATTTT CASKQRSTDTQYF TRBJ2-3 TRBV19 - -
TGTGCCAGCAGCGGGGGAGTTCTGGATGAGCAGTTCTTC CASSGGVLDEQFF TRBJ2-1 TRBV14 - -
TGTGCCAGCAGTGAGCCCTGGACTAGCGGTAGCACAGATACGCAGTATTTT CASSEPWTSGSTDTQYF TRBJ2-3 TRBV6-1 - TRBD2
TGTGCCAGCAATAACAGGGGGCTATATTACGAGCAGTACTTC CASNNRGLYYEQYF TRBJ2-7 TRBV28 once TRBD1
TGCGCCAGCAGCCAAGAAAGTGCTGGACAAAACAATTCACCCCTCCACTTT CASSQESAGQNNSPLHF TRBJ1-6 TRBV4-1 - -
TGTGCCAGCTCACCCAATCCCCCTAGCACAGATACGCAGTATTTT CASSPNPPSTDTQYF TRBJ2-3 TRBV18 - -